The present T cell receptor beta chain was sequenced within a study of cytomegalovirus exposure and HLA in healthy donors. With regard to this clone: As yet, its antigen is unknown.

Overall study findings and caveats: What was likely a sequencing artifact was a cluster of highly shared sequence variants. A later analysis associated some 18,000 TCR beta sequences with HLA alleles at a 0.05 false discovery rate.

CDR1 and CDR2 from the germline V gene are MNHEY and SMNVEV (reference sequence). The J segment lost 2 bases and the V segment lost 4 bases, leaving 9 bases of the junction unmatched. The CDR3 contains 16 residues. The PCR employed 60 Vbeta primers together with 13 Jbeta primers. Generated by immunoSEQ multiplex PCR, the TCRdb table keeps only in-frame clones and is missing some. The sample carries 140,000 to 150,000 clones, 84% recorded once. This chain uses TRBV27 with TRBJ1-2; 8 positions match TRBD1. Sequencing was done on a sample of PBMCs. This clonotype was sampled from a boy between 2 and 10 years old in good health and CMV-seronegative. The CDR3 region has the DNA TGTGCCAGCAGTTCTAATGGGGACAGGATCAACTATGGCTACACCTTC. Its protein is CASSSNGDRINYGYTF.